These 2 T cell receptor beta chains came from one sample sequenced in a study of T cell repertoires in cytomegalovirus infection. Each CDR3 protein gets one entry after TCRdb re-called the reads with MiXCR. Of more than 150,000 distinct CDR3 sequences in the sample, 17% are singletons; the top ten hold 18%. The sequenced sample consisted of CD8+ T cells from PBMCs. These receptors came from a human donor in good health (CMV status not recorded). Some clones in this sample may be carry-over from other donors' samples.

CDR3 sequence reads: CASSRGQADEQFF. CDR3 nucleotides: TGTGCCAGCAGCCGGGGACAGGCGGATGAGCAGTTCTTC. The rearrangement uses TRBV14 and TRBJ2-1; TRBD1 agrees at 8 bases. The length of the CDR3 is 13 residues. The V gene end was trimmed by 4 bases and the J gene end by 8 bases; junction bases not matched to a gene: 4. CDR1 SGHDN and CDR2 FVKESK come from the germline V gene.

The V and J genes are TRBV12-3 or TRBV12-4 and TRBJ2-4, with D hard to call. Trimming cost V 7 bases and J 5 bases, with 12 bases left between them. CDR3 length: 13 amino acids. CDR3 in DNA: TGTGCCAGCACCCCCATAGGTGAAAACATTCAGTACTTC. Translating it yields CASTPIGENIQYF.